What follows are 14 T cell receptor beta chains derived from one specimen sequenced in a study of blood T cell repertoires in COVID-19. Profiling relied on immunoSEQ multiplex PCR, and the TCRdb table lists in-frame clones only, not all of them. This table has over 85,000 clones, about nine tenths appearing once. Input material: peripheral blood. The receptors come from a woman aged 45-60 years with COVID-19, enrolled during active disease.

This clone turned up a few times. The gene calls are TRBV6-5 and TRBJ1-5, with D possibly being TRBD1 (6 bases). V was clipped by 6 bases and J by 2 bases, with 14 bases between them. This CDR3 spans 15 amino acids. The germline gives CDR1 MNHEY, CDR2 SVGAGI. DNA for the CDR3: TGTGCCAGCAGCATGGTAGGGGGGGGCAATCAGCCCCAGCATTTT. Translation gives CASSMVGGGNQPQHF.

This clone was counted between two and nine times. The gene calls are TRBV27 and TRBJ1-2, with D perhaps matching TRBD1 (6 bases). Deletions cut 2 bases from V and 8 bases from J, with 18 bases between. In germline, CDR1 is MNHEY, CDR2 SMNVEV (reference sequence). This CDR3 has 15 residues. CDR3 DNA: TGTGCCAGCAGTTTAAGGGACCAAGGGGGAGAGGGCTACACCTTC. It encodes CASSLRDQGGEGYTF.

The chain recombines TRBV27 with TRBJ2-5; TRBD2 matches at 8 bases. The CDR3 totals 15 residues. Trimming removed 6 bases from V and 5 bases from J; junction bases left unmatched: 11. Germline CDR1 MNHEY, CDR2 SMNVEV (reference sequence). CDR3 sequence: CASREVGGARETQYF. DNA of the CDR3: TGTGCCAGCAGAGAGGTCGGGGGGGCAAGGGAGACCCAGTACTTC.

The chain recombines TRBV12-3 or TRBV12-4 with TRBJ2-4, with TRBD1 identical over 7 bases. The V gene end was trimmed by 9 bases and the J gene end by 0 bases; junction bases not matched to a gene: 2. The CDR3 is 13 residues long. In DNA, the CDR3 is TGTGCCAGTAGGGGGCTAGCCAAAAACATTCAGTACTTC. This codes for CASRGLAKNIQYF.

This chain joins TRBV9 and TRBJ2-7; the D is unclear. Germline V gene lookup returns CDR1 SGDLS and CDR2 YYNGEE. Trimming removed 0 bases from V and 0 bases from J, with 7 bases in between. CDR3 size: 14 residues. CDR3 sequence reads: CASSVGWSSYEQYF. The CDR3 region has the DNA TGTGCCAGCAGCGTAGGATGGAGCTCCTACGAGCAGTACTTC.

The chain's CDR3 is CASSQANTGLEKLFF. As DNA, the CDR3 is TGTGCCAGCAGCCAAGCCAATACAGGGTTAGAAAAACTGTTTTTT. This chain connects TRBV3-1 (or the pseudogene TRBV3-2) to TRBJ1-4; TRBD1 might be the D (6 bases). V was shortened by 1 base and J by 8 bases, with 14 bases between the two germline ends. The germline CDR1 and CDR2 sequences are LGHDT and YNNKEL (reference sequence). This CDR3 comprises 15 residues.

The chain is built from TRBV5-8 and TRBJ1-5, with TRBD1 matching over 9 bases. V was pared by 2 bases and J by 5 bases, with 11 bases of the junction left unmatched. The CDR3 runs to 17 residues. Per germline, CDR1 SGHTS and CDR2 YDEGEE. CDR3: CASSLNLGTGIHQPQHF. The CDR3 bases are TGTGCCAGCAGCTTAAACCTCGGGACAGGGATTCATCAGCCCCAGCATTTT.

This chain joins TRBV11-3 and TRBJ2-2, with TRBD2 as a possible D gene (6 bases). CDR1 is SGHNT, CDR2 YENEEA, per germline. Trimming shortened V by 0 bases and J by 4 bases, and 12 bases separated the two germline ends. This CDR3 spans 16 amino acids. CDR3 sequence (DNA): TGTGCCAGCAGCTTAGATCAACTAGCCGGCACCGGGGAGCTGTTTTTT. This translates into CASSLDQLAGTGELFF.

There are a few counts of this clone. The chain is built from TRBV2 and TRBJ2-7, with 12 bases aligning to TRBD1. Germline lookup yields CDR1 SNHLY and CDR2 FYNNEI. The J segment lost 3 bases and the V segment lost 3 bases, leaving 3 bases of the junction unmatched. This CDR3 has 15 residues. The CDR3 protein is CASSEGTGGFYEQYF. CDR3 DNA: TGTGCCAGCAGTGAGGGGACAGGGGGCTTCTACGAGCAGTACTTC. Using reference TRBV2 and TRBJ2-7 for the parts outside the CDR3, the full variable domain is EPEVTQTPSHQVTQMGQEVILRCVPISNHLYFYWYRQILGQKVEFLVSFYNNEISEKSEIFDDQFSVERPDGSNFTLKIRSTKLEDSAMYFCASSEGTGGFYEQYFGPGTRLTVT.

The rearrangement links TRBV29-1 to TRBJ1-2; D perhaps matches TRBD1 (6 bases). CDR3 length: 14 residues. Germline-derived CDR1 and CDR2 are SQVTM and ANQGSEA. V was shortened by 7 bases and J by 2 bases, with 17 bases between the two germline ends. The DNA for the CDR3 is TGCAGCGGGAGAGTAGGCAGGGGAAACTATGGCTACACCTTC. It codes for CSGRVGRGNYGYTF.

V usage is TRBV4-1 and J usage is TRBJ2-2; 9 positions match TRBD1. The CDR3 is 16 amino acids. V shed 5 bases, J shed 1 base, and the junction held 5 bases outside the gene matches. CDR1 and CDR2 (germline): MGHRA, YSYEKL. CDR3 region: CASSSRQGVNTGELFF. In nucleotides, the CDR3 is TGCGCCAGCAGCTCCCGACAGGGGGTGAACACCGGGGAGCTGTTTTTT.

The chain couples TRBV19 to TRBJ2-7; weak D call: TRBD2 (6 bases). The germline V gene has CDR1 LNHDA and CDR2 SQIVND (reference sequence). V was shortened by 6 bases and J by 7 bases, with 22 bases between the two germline ends. The CDR3 loop spans 15 amino acids. CDR3 residues: CASSRPGAGSWEQYF. The CDR3 DNA reads TGTGCCAGTAGCCGCCCGGGAGCGGGCTCCTGGGAGCAGTACTTC.

This chain connects TRBV18 to TRBJ1-2; D is ambiguous. CDR1 and CDR2 (germline): KGHSH, LQKENI. V lost 3 bases and J 6 bases, leaving 14 bases between the germline ends. This CDR3 region has 14 residues. For the CDR3, the DNA is TGTGCCAGCTCACCTACAGACGGGAAACATGGCTACACCTTC. It encodes CASSPTDGKHGYTF.

This chain uses TRBV4-3 with TRBJ2-7; 11 bases align to TRBD2. This CDR3 is built from 16 residues. After removal of 4 bases from V and 0 bases from J, the junction contained 5 bases not matched to a gene. Germline CDR1 is LGHNA and CDR2 is YSLEER. CDR3 in DNA: TGCGCCAGCAGCCCGACTAGCGGGGCGAGCTCCTACGAGCAGTACTTC. Translation: CASSPTSGASSYEQYF.